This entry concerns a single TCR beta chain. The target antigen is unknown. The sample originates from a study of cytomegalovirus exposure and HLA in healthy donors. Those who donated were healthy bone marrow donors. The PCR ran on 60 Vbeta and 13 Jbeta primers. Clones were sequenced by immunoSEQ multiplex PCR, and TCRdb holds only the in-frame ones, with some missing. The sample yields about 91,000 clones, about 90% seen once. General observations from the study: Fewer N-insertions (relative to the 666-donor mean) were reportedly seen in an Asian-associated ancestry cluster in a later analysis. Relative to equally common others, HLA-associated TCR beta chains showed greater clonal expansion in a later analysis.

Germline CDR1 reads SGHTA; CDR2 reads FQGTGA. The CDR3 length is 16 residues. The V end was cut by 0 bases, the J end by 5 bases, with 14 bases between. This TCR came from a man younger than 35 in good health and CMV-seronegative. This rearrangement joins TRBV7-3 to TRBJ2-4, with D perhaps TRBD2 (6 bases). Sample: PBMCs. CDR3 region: CASSLTRDGPQNIQYF. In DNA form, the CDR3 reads TGTGCCAGCAGCTTAACGCGGGACGGACCCCAAAACATTCAGTACTTC.